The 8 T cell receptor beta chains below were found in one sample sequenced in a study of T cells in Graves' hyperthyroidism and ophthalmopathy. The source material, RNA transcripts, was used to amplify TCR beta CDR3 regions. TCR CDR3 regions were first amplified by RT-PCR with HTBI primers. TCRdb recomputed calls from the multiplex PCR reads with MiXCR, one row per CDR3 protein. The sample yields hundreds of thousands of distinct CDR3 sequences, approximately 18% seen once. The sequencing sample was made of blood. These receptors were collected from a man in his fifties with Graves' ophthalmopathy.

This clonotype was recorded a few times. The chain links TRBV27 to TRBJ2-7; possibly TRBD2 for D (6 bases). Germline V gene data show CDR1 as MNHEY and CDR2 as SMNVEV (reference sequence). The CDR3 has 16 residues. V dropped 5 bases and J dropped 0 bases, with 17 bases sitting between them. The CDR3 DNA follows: TGTGCCAGCAGTGAACCGGGCGGGAAGAGCTCCTACGAGCAGTACTTC. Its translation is CASSEPGGKSSYEQYF.

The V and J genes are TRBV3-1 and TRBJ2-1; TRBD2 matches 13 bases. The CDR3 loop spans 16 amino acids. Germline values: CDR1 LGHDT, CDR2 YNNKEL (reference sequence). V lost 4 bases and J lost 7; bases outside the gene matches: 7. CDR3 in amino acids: CASSREGLAGLNEQFF. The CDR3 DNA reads TGTGCCAGCAGCCGAGAGGGACTAGCGGGACTGAATGAGCAGTTCTTC.

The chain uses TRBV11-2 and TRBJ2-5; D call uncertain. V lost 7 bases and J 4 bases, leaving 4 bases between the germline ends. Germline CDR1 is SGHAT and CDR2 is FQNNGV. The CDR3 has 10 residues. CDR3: CASKGETQYF. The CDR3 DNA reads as TGTGCCAGCAAGGGAGAGACCCAGTACTTC.

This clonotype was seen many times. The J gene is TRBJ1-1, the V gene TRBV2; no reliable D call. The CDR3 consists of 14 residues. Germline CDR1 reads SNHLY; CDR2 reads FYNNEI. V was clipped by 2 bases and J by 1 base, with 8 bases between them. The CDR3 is CASSERYGNTEAFF. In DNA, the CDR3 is TGTGCCAGCAGTGAACGGTACGGGAACACTGAAGCTTTCTTT.

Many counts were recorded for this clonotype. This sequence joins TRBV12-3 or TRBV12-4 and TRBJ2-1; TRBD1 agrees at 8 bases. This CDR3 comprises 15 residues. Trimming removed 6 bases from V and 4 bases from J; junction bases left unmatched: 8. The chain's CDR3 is CASRQTGGNYNEQFF. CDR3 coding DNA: TGTGCCAGCAGGCAAACAGGGGGAAATTACAATGAGCAGTTCTTC.

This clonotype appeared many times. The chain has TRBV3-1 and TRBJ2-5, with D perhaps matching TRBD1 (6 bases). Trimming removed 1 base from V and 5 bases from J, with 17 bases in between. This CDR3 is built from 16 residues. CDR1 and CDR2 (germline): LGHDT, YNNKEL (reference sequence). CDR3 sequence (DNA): TGTGCCAGCAGCCAAGTATTAGGACAGCCCCCGGAGACCCAGTACTTC. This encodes CASSQVLGQPPETQYF.

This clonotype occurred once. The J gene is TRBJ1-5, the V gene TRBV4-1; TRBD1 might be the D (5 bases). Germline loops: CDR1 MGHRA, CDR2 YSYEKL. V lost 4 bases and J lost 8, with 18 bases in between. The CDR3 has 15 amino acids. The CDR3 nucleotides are TGCGCCAGCAGCCCTTCGGGACGGAGGGATGAGCCCCAGCATTTT. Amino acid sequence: CASSPSGRRDEPQHF.

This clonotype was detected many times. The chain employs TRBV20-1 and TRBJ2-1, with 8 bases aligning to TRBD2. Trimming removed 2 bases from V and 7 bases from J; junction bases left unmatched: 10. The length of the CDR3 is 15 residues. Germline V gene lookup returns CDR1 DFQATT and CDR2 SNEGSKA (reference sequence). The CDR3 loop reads CSARMGLGVGNEQFF. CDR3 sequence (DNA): TGCAGTGCTAGAATGGGACTAGGGGTGGGGAATGAGCAGTTCTTC.